This entry describes one T cell receptor beta chain. Its antigen is undetermined. The germline gives CDR1 SQVTM, CDR2 ANQGSEA. Trimming stripped 5 bases from V and 7 bases from J, with 11 bases between. The CDR3 runs 11 residues. This sample is part of a study of cytomegalovirus exposure and HLA in healthy donors. Study context: Prior work identified 95 million to 120 million unique TCR beta sequences in around 170 million T cells.

General observations from the study: CMV serostatus alone was available as immune exposure information. In a later analysis, TCR beta V- and J-gene trimming showed a link to a missense DCLRE1C variant.

Those who donated were healthy bone marrow donors. This PCR relied on a set of 60 Vbeta primers and 13 Jbeta primers. Only in-frame clones appear in the TCRdb table, and some are missing; sequencing was by immunoSEQ multiplex PCR. Of about 43,000 clones in the sample, approximately 60% are singletons; the top ten hold roughly 8.9%. The sequence came from a human donor in good health. This chain connects TRBV29-1 to TRBJ1-2; D uncertain. Sequencing was done on a sample of PBMCs. DNA for the CDR3: TGCAGCGTTCTCTTAGGGAGTGGCTACACCTTC. Translation gives CSVLLGSGYTF.